The source of this T cell receptor beta chain is a study of T-cell reconstitution after alpha-beta-depleted transplantation in children. V dropped 2 bases and J dropped 6 bases, with 8 bases sitting between them. Looked up from germline, CDR1 is MNHEY and CDR2 is SVGAGI. This CDR3 is built from 13 residues. Findings and caveats of the study: By one year post-transplant, T-cell counts and diversity largely arose from T cells that were newly produced.

Unique molecular identifiers were incorporated when the TCRbeta library was constructed. TCRdb itself ran the PCR reads through MiXCR, one entry per CDR3 protein. Here the sample spans 450,000 to 600,000 distinct CDR3 sequences, roughly a tenth being singletons. This clonotype was seen at least ten times. The antigen remains unidentified. The sample here was PBMCs, taken before TCRalphabeta/CD19-depleted stem cell transplant. The rearrangement links TRBV6-5 to TRBJ2-1; perhaps TRBD1 as D (6 bases). The receptor's source is a child aged 2 to 15 with inherited bone marrow failure, due to receive a stem cell transplant. The CDR3 loop is CASSYQGPNEQFF. The CDR3 DNA is TGTGCCAGCAGTTACCAGGGGCCCAATGAGCAGTTCTTC.